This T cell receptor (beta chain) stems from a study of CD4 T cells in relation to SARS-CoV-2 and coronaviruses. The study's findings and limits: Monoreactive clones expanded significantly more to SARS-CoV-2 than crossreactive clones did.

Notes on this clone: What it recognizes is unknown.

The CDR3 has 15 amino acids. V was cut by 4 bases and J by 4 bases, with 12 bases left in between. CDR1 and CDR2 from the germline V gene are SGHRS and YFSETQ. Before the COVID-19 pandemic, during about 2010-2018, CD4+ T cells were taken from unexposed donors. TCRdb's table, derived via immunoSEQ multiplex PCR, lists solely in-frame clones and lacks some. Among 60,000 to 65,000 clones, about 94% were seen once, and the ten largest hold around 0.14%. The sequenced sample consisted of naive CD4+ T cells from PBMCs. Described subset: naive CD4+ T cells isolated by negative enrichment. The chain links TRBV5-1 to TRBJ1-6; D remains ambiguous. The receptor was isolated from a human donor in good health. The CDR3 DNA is TGCGCCAGCAGCACCGACATCGGTTATAATTCACCCCTCCACTTT. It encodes CASSTDIGYNSPLHF.